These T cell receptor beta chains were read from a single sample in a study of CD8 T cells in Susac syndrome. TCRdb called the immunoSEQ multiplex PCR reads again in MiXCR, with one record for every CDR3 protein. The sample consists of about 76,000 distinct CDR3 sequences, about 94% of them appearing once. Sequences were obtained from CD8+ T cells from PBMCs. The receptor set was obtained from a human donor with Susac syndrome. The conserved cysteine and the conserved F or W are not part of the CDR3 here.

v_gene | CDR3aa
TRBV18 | ASSTGQPNYGYT
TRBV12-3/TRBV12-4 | ASSFSGFEQF
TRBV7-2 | ASSSGTASNTGELF
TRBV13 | ASNRRGMDTEAF
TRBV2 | ASGNRGDTQY
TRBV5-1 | ASSNTGATNEKLF
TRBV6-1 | ASSETEQY
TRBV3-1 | ASSQDGRGAGQPQH
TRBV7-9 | ASSFGAGHPDNGYT
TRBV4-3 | ASSQDLGAANYGYT
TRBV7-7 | ASSPARGHEQY
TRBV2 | ASHDSTHYNEQF
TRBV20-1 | SAREDRETEAF
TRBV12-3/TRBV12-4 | ASSFSLAGWSGTGADEQY
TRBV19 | ASSHRLAGSYEQY
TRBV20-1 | SARDPQGALGEQF
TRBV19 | ASRDTGNTEAF